These T cell receptor beta chains were read from a single sample in a study of T cell changes during pregnancy in multiple sclerosis. Profiled with immunoSEQ multiplex PCR; TCRdb holds only in-frame clones, not every one. This table holds about 43,000 clones, roughly 93% found once. Sequenced: PBMCs (not recorded whether the cells were cultured). These receptors came from a female donor with multiple sclerosis, enrolled in a pregnancy study. Each CDR3 is given with its conserved first and last residue. A D gene is named only where the DNA matches it firmly. Size is omitted from some rows. Given values are once, few, many or a class for expanded clones.

size,J,V,D,length,DNA,CDR3
-,TRBJ2-3,TRBV27,TRBD1,13,TGTGCCAGCGCGACCAGGGGGCGGGATACGCAGTATTTT,CASATRGRDTQYF
-,TRBJ2-3,TRBV5-1,-,13,TGCGCCAGCAGCTTGGAGAGGACAGATACGCAGTATTTT,CASSLERTDTQYF
-,TRBJ2-1,TRBV14,-,14,TGTGCCAGCAGCCCCATTATGGGGAAAAATGAGCAGTTCTTC,CASSPIMGKNEQFF
once,TRBJ2-2,TRBV18,-,14,TGTGCCAGCTCACAGGGACAGAACACCGGGGAGCTGTTTTTT,CASSQGQNTGELFF
-,TRBJ1-1,TRBV5-4,-,10,TGTGCCAGCAGCTCCCGTGAAGCTTTCTTT,CASSSREAFF
-,TRBJ2-3,TRBV2,TRBD2,14,TGTGCCAGCAGTGAGGGGAGGGATGAAGATACGCAGTATTTT,CASSEGRDEDTQYF
-,TRBJ2-1,TRBV29-1,-,11,TGCAGCGTTGTAAGGGTCAATGAGCAGTTCTTC,CSVVRVNEQFF
-,TRBJ2-3,TRBV7-2,-,14,TGTGCCAGCACGATCACCAGGGCTACCGATACGCAGTATTTT,CASTITRATDTQYF
-,TRBJ2-5,TRBV7-2,-,17,TGTGCCAGCCGTCAAAGGGCCTTGACAGGCCCCCAAGAGACCCAGTACTTC,CASRQRALTGPQETQYF
-,TRBJ2-1,TRBV30,TRBD2,18,TGTGCCTGGAGCGACACTAGCGGGCACGAGAGCTCCTACAATGAGCAGTTCTTC,CAWSDTSGHESSYNEQFF
-,TRBJ2-7,TRBV5-1,TRBD2,15,TGCGCCAGCTCCGTGACTAGCGGGAGTTCCTACGAGCAGTACTTC,CASSVTSGSSYEQYF
-,TRBJ1-5,TRBV6-1,-,13,TGTGCCAGCGGACGGTATAGCAATCAGCCCCAGCATTTT,CASGRYSNQPQHF
-,TRBJ2-7,TRBV4-1,TRBD1,15,TGCGCCAGCAGCTTAACCGGGACAGGCAACTACGAGCAGTACTTC,CASSLTGTGNYEQYF
-,TRBJ2-5,TRBV6-1,-,15,TGTGCCAGCATCACCGTCGGGCGGGTTCAAGAGACCCAGTACTTC,CASITVGRVQETQYF
-,TRBJ1-2,TRBV7-9,-,17,TGTGCCAGCAGCAAACAACAGCCAGGGAATGGGGGCCATGGCTACACCTTC,CASSKQQPGNGGHGYTF
-,TRBJ2-7,TRBV19,-,13,TGTGCCAGTAGTTTCCGATTGTTGTACGAGCAGTACTTC,CASSFRLLYEQYF
-,TRBJ1-4,TRBV30,-,13,TGTGCCTGGAGCTGGGGGGGTAATGAAAAACTGTTTTTT,CAWSWGGNEKLFF
-,TRBJ2-7,TRBV5-5,TRBD2,15,TGTGCCAGCAGCCGGGGACTAGCGGAGATCTACGAGCAGTACTTC,CASSRGLAEIYEQYF
-,TRBJ2-2,TRBV2,TRBD2,15,TGTGCCAGCAGTGAAGCGGGAGGGCGTCCCGGGGAGCTGTTTTTT,CASSEAGGRPGELFF
-,TRBJ1-4,TRBV6-5,-,13,TGTGCCACCGGAGGGAGGGGGGATGAAAAACTGTTTTTT,CATGGRGDEKLFF
-,TRBJ2-5,TRBV4-2,TRBD2,16,TGTGCCAGCAGCCAAAATCAACTAGCGGGAGAAGAGACCCAGTACTTC,CASSQNQLAGEETQYF
-,TRBJ2-7,TRBV29-1,-,13,TGCAGCGTTGTGGGGGGTGGATTGAACGAGCAGTACTTC,CSVVGGGLNEQYF
-,TRBJ2-5,TRBV11-2,-,14,TGTGCCAGCAGCCGGCCCCGCGGGAAAAGGACCCAGTACTTC,CASSRPRGKRTQYF
-,TRBJ1-4,TRBV7-9,TRBD1,16,TGTGCCAGCAGCTCAGGACAGGTTGGGACCAAGGAAAAACTGTTTTTT,CASSSGQVGTKEKLFF
medium-sized,TRBJ1-2,TRBV15,TRBD1,16,TGTGCCACCAGCAGACGGGACAGGGGGCTTAGTTATGGCTACACCTTC,CATSRRDRGLSYGYTF